The TCR beta chain described here comes from a study of T cells in tumors and immune-related adverse events (dated by TCRdb to the early 2020s). The TCR beta locus was amplified and sequenced using the immunoSEQ assay, from which bulk TCR Vbeta CDR3 data were obtained. The original pipeline was this. Non-productive CDR3s, sequences shorter than 7 amino acids, and those not starting with C or ending with F/W were excluded. Only specimens with at least 1000 reads were analysed, and clonotypes were defined at the amino acid level. Clonality was computed as 1 minus Pielou's evenness. Library sizes were equalized by abundance-weighted random subsampling with replacement, repeated 100 times to report 95% confidence intervals. The Morisita overlap index was used to quantify repertoire overlap, and for each specimen the top 40 clones were checked for overlap with the irAE. This immuneACCESS table, as held by TCRdb, lists in-frame sequences with V and J called but not all clones. Of the missing ones, under half trace to an unresolved V gene in checked studies; the others have no known cause. V and J calls and clone size come straight from that table; D and trimming were deduced from the DNA. This sample is represented by approximately 8,300 clones; 94% of them were singletons. The ten top clones hold 2.2% of the sample.

Explained via the paper, the treatment or condition label denotes: nivolumab (PD-1 blockade) given before sampling. The DNeasy Blood and Tissue Kit was used to extract DNA from formalin-fixed paraffin-embedded specimens. V gives up 0 bases and J gives up 0 bases, and the segment between their germline ends measures 9 bases. The CDR3 goes from the cysteine to the phenylalanine over 16 residues. Only the CDR3 region is kept as DNA, spanning 48 bases read in frame from base 1. Comment on this clone: Its binding antigen is unknown. Qualities for individual bases were not recorded, and no much larger clone is one base off.

The sequencing here drew on lymph node tissue, taken from a patient treated with anti-PD-1 therapy. The sequence links TRBV23-1 to TRBJ1-5; D gene: possibly TRBD1, on 5 matching bases. TRBV23-1 is filed as an ORF, its function uncertain. This clonotype was sampled from a female donor with metastatic renal cell carcinoma. The bases read TGCGCCAGCAGTCAATCTCCAGGGATTAGCAATCAGCCCCAGCATTTT. It translates as CASSQSPGISNQPQHF.